This paragraph reports one TCR beta chain. Its target is not known. The length of the CDR3 is 16 residues. V lost 0 bases and J 0 bases, leaving 11 bases between the germline ends. Germline CDR1 and CDR2: SGHKS and YYEKEE (reference sequence). This sample was included in a study of cytomegalovirus exposure and HLA in healthy donors. Points from the study as a whole: CMV serostatus was the sole immune exposure information available. Analysis performed later found more than 15,000 TCR beta sequences associated with HLA alleles at 0.05 false discovery rate. In all likelihood, a cluster of highly shared sequence variants was a sequencing artifact.

The PCR employed 60 Vbeta primers together with 13 Jbeta primers. Sequenced by immunoSEQ multiplex PCR; TCRdb stores in-frame clones only, minus some. The sample has roughly 190,000 clones, roughly four fifths seen once. The sample consisted of PBMCs. This TCR was recovered from a woman in her thirties in good health and CMV-seropositive. The chain combines TRBV5-5 with TRBJ2-3; D call uncertain. CDR3 in DNA: TGTGCCAGCAGCTTGGGCCCTAGGCCCAGCACAGATACGCAGTATTTT. This codes for CASSLGPRPSTDTQYF.